The clone carrying this TCR beta chain has just a few counts. Its antigen is as yet unknown. These data come from a study of cytomegalovirus exposure and HLA in healthy donors. Across the whole study: The roughly 110 validation repertoires were produced on the same platform as the roughly 690 repertoires of the first cohort. This was reported in a later analysis.

Study-level points and caveats: Reports indicated that the classifier achieved high specificity and sensitivity in diagnosing cytomegalovirus status.

Data came from immunoSEQ multiplex PCR; TCRdb stores just in-frame clones and leaves some out. Here the sample spans approximately 190,000 clones, 84% being singletons. Sequenced input: PBMCs. This TCR derives from a man aged 18-30 years in good health and CMV-seropositive.

This chain's CDR3 is CASSRDYGEQFF. The CDR3 DNA reads as TGCGCCAGCAGTCGGGACTACGGTGAGCAGTTCTTC. The chain employs TRBV5-1 and TRBJ2-1, with 7 bases identical to TRBD2. The ends lost 5 bases at V and 9 bases at J; junction bases unmatched: 5. The CDR3 is 12 amino acids. Germline V gives CDR1 SGHRS, CDR2 YFSETQ.